This T cell receptor (beta chain) was profiled in a study of blood T cell repertoires in COVID-19. TCRdb's copy holds only in-frame clones and misses some; the assay was immunoSEQ multiplex PCR. This repertoire shows some 240,000 clones, about 88% found once; its top ten account for just over 6.5%. The germline V gene has CDR1 DFQATT and CDR2 SNEGSKA (reference sequence). Trimming removed 3 bases at V and 1 base at J, with 9 bases between. The CDR3 spans 13 residues. The V gene is TRBV20-1, the J gene TRBJ1-1; D call uncertain. The sequenced sample consisted of PBMCs or T cells enriched from blood (not recorded which). This receptor was identified in a woman between 50 and 59 years old who had been exposed to COVID-19. Written as DNA, the CDR3 is TGCAGTGCTAGTAGAGCACGGAACACTGAAGCTTTCTTT. Translated: CSASRARNTEAFF.